This section outlines one TCR beta chain sequence together with its context. The entry originates in a study of blood T cell repertoires in COVID-19. Sequencing used immunoSEQ multiplex PCR; TCRdb keeps in-frame clones, though not all of them. The repertoire holds a few hundred thousand clones, with approximately 80% as singletons. The CDR3 is 14 residues long. Trimming shortened V by 10 bases and J by 1 base, and 16 bases separated the two germline ends. Germline values: CDR1 MDHEN, CDR2 SYDVKM. V and J are TRBV28 and TRBJ1-1; possibly TRBD1 for D (6 bases). Input material: peripheral blood. This receptor was identified in a human donor in a cohort sampled during active COVID-19. The chain's CDR3 is CAILGDRKNTEAFF. DNA of the CDR3: TGTGCCATACTAGGAGACAGGAAGAACACTGAAGCTTTCTTT.